This T cell receptor (beta chain) was captured by sequencing in a study of OX40 agonist ivuxolimab in advanced cancers. Some background on the complete study: Ivuxolimab was an agonistic, fully human IgG2 monoclonal antibody directed against OX40 (CD134), a costimulatory receptor. Intravenous ivuxolimab was administered to patients every 2 weeks at six dose levels: 0.01, 0.1, 0.3, 1.5, 3 and 10 mg/kg. Among the 52 dose-escalation patients, around 19 had hepatocellular carcinoma, approximately 15 melanoma, 9 renal cell carcinoma and 9 head and neck cancer. The dose-escalation cohort was 82.7% male with a mean age of around 64 years, ranging from roughly 20 to 80. Prior anti-PD-1, anti-PD-L1 or anti-CTLA-4 therapy was permitted, and checkpoint inhibitors had been received by about 44% of dose-escalation patients. Partial responses were achieved by three dose-escalation patients, of whom one had hepatocellular carcinoma and two had cutaneous melanoma. The purpose of peripheral TCRbeta sequencing was to test whether ivuxolimab changed TCR sequence diversity and led to clonal T-cell expansion. The monotherapy dose-escalation portion (N = 52 patients) of the phase I ivuxolimab trial is reported in the paper.

Patients with autoimmune disease history or receiving systemic immunosuppression were excluded from the trial. In every dose cohort, peripheral blood was drawn for TCR sequencing at baseline, cycle 4 day 1, and cycle 7 day 1. The samples were taken from a phase I, first-in-human, multicenter, open-label dose-escalation trial of ivuxolimab. The trial enrolled adults with locally advanced or metastatic head and neck squamous cell, hepatocellular, melanoma or renal cell carcinoma. CD4+ and CD8+ T cells were sorted separately from peripheral blood before TCR sequencing. A word on this clone: What this receptor recognizes is not known. Per-base quality was not reported, and no clone a single base away is much larger than it.

Genomic DNA was isolated from the sorted cells so that the TCRbeta CDR3 region could be sequenced. The immunoSEQ Assay was used to sequence the TCRbeta CDR3 regions. TCRdb mirrors the immuneACCESS table, restricted to in-frame sequences. Some clones are absent from its copies; in checked studies, under half trace to an unresolved V gene, and the reason for the others is unknown. This sample is represented by approximately 90,000 clones; about 89% of them were singletons. The ten most abundant clones make up roughly 8.9% of the sample. The investigation overall reported the following: Low levels of normalized T-cell clonal expansion were also seen in some nonresponding patients. In the 0.1-3.0 mg/kg groups, partial responders had among the lowest normalized peripheral clonal expansion, particularly in CD8+ T cells. After ivuxolimab, more expanded clones were found on average in CD8+ T cells than in CD4+ T cells. At doses from 0.1 to 3.0 mg/kg, clonal expansion was seen in both CD4+ and CD8+ blood T cells between baseline and week 6. Antigen specificity was not determined for the clonally expanded peripheral T cells.

The CDR3 measures 11 amino acids from cysteine to phenylalanine. Here the CDR3 DNA is all that survives: 33 bases in frame from base 1. V loses 7 bases at its end and J loses 5 bases; junction bases beyond the gene matches: 3. Sequences SQVTM (CDR1) and ANQGSEA (CDR2) are obtained from the germline V gene. Source: CD4+ or CD8+ T cells sorted from blood, taken in a trial of the OX40 agonist ivuxolimab. The TCR sequence derives from an adult with an advanced solid tumor such as melanoma, head and neck, liver or kidney cancer. This chain is built from TRBV29-1 and TRBJ1-1; TRBD1 matches 8 bases in the middle. For the CDR3, the sequence is CSAQGETEAFF. In nucleotides, the sequence is TGCAGCGCACAGGGGGAGACTGAAGCTTTCTTT.